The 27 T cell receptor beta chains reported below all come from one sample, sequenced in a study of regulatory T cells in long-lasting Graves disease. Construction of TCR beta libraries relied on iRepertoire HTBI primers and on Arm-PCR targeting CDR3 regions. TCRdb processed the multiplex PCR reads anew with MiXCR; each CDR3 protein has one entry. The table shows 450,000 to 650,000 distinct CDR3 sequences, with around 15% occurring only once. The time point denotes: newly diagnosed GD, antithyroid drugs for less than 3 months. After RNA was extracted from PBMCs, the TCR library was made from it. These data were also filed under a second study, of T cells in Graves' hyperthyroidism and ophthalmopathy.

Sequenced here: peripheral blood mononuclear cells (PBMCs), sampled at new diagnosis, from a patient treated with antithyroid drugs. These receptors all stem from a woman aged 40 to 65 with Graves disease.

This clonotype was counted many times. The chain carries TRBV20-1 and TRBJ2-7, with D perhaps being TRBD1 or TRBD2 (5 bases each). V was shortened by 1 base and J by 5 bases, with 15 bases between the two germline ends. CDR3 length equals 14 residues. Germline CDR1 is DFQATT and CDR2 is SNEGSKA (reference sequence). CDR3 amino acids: CSARGISRDHEQYF. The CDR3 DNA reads TGCAGTGCTAGAGGAATATCCAGGGACCACGAGCAGTACTTC.

The CDR3 is CASSKARLAGVETQYF. The CDR3 nucleotides read TGTGCCAGTAGTAAGGCTAGACTAGCGGGGGTAGAGACCCAGTACTTC. The chain couples TRBV19 to TRBJ2-5; 12 nucleotides match TRBD2. Germline V gene sequence: CDR1 LNHDA, CDR2 SQIVND (reference sequence). The V gene end was trimmed by 4 bases and the J gene end by 4 bases; junction bases not matched to a gene: 7. CDR3 length: 16 amino acids.

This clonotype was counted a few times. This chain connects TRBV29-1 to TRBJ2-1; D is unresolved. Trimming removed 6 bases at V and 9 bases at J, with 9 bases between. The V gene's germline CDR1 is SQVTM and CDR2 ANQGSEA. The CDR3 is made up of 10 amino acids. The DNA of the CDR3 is TGCAGCGTAATCAGTCGTGAGCAGTTCTTC. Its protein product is CSVISREQFF.

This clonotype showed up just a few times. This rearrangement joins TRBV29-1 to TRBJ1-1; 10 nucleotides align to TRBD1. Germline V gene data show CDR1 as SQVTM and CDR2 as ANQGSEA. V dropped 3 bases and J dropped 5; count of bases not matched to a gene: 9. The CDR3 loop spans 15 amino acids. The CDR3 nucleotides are TGCAGCGTTGATGTGACAGGGGGCGCGGGGACTGAAGCTTTCTTT. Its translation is CSVDVTGGAGTEAFF.

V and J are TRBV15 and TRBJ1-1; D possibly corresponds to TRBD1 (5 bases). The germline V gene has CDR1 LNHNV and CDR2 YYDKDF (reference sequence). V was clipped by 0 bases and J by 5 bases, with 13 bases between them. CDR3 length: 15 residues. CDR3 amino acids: CATSREVGGSTEAFF. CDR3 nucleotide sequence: TGTGCCACCAGCAGAGAGGTGGGGGGGTCGACTGAAGCTTTCTTT.

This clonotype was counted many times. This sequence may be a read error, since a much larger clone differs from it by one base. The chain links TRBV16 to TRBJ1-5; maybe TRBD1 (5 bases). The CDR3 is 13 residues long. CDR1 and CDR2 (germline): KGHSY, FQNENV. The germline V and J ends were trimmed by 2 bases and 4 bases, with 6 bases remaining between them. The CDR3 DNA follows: TGTGCCAGCAGCCAACGGGGGAATCAGCCCCAGCATTTT. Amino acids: CASSQRGNQPQHF.

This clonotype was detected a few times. CDR3 coding DNA: TGTGCCAGCAGCAACCGACGGGAGAGCTCCTACAATGAGCAGTTCTTC. Its protein product is CASSNRRESSYNEQFF. The chain joins TRBV9 to TRBJ2-1; D might be TRBD2 (6 bases). Per the germline V gene, CDR1 is SGDLS and CDR2 is YYNGEE. This CDR3 has 16 residues. Trimming shortened V by 4 bases and J by 0 bases, and 14 bases separated the two germline ends.

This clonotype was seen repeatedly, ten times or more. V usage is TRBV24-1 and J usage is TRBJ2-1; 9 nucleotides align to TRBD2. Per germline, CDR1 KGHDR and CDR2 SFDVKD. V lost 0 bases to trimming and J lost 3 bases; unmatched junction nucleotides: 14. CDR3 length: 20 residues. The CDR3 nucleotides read TGTGCCACCAGTGATTTGGCGTCGCGGGGAGCGGGGGGAAACTACAATGAGCAGTTCTTC. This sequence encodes CATSDLASRGAGGNYNEQFF.

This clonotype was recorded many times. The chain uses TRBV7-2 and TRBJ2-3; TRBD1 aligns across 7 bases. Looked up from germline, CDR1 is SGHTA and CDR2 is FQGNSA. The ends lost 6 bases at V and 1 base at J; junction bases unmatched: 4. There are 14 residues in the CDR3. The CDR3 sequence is CASRTDRGTDTQYF. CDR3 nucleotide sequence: TGTGCCAGCAGAACCGACAGGGGCACAGATACGCAGTATTTT.

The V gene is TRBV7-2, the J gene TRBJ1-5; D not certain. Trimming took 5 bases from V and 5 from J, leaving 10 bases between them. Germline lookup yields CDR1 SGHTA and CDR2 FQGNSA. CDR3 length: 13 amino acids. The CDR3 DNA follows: TGTGCCAGCAGCCCCGATAAGGATCAGCCCCAGCATTTT. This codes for CASSPDKDQPQHF. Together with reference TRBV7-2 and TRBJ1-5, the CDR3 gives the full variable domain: GAGVSQSPSNKVTEKGKDVELRCDPISGHTALYWYRQSLGQGLEFLIYFQGNSAPDKSGLPSDRFSAERTGGSVSTLTIQRTQQEDSAVYLCASSPDKDQPQHFGDGTRLSIL.

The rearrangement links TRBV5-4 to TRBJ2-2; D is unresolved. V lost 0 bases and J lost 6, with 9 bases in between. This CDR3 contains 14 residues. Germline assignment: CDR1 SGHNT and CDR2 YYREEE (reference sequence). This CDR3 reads CASSLEVQSGELFF. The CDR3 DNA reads TGTGCCAGCAGCTTGGAGGTCCAGTCCGGGGAGCTGTTTTTT.

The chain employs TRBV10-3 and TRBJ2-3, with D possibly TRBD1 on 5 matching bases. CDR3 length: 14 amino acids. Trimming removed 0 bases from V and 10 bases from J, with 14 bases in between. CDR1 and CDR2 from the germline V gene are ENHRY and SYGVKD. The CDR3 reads CAISESLTERPQYF. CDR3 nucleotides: TGTGCCATCAGTGAGTCTTTGACAGAAAGGCCGCAGTATTTT.

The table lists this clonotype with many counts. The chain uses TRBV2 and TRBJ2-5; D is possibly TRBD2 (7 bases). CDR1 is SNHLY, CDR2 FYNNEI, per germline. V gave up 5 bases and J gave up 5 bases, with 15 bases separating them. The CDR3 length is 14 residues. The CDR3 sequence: CASSTGGGGETQYF. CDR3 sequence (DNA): TGTGCCAGCAGTACCGGCGGGGGCGGGGAGACCCAGTACTTC.

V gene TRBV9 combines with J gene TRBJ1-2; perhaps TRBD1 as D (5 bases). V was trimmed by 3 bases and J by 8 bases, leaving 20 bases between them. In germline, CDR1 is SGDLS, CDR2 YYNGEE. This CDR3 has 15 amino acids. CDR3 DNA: TGTGCCAGCAGCGAGTGGGGCGGTAGGGATCAAGGCTACACCTTC. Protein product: CASSEWGGRDQGYTF.

The CDR3 sequence: CASSPATGTEAFF. CDR3 DNA sequence: TGTGCCAGCAGTCCCGCGACTGGCACTGAAGCTTTCTTT. This sequence joins TRBV6-1 and TRBJ1-1, with D unclear. CDR1 is MNHNS and CDR2 is SASEGT in the germline V gene. The CDR3 consists of 13 residues. V dropped 5 bases and J dropped 4 bases, with 11 bases sitting between them.

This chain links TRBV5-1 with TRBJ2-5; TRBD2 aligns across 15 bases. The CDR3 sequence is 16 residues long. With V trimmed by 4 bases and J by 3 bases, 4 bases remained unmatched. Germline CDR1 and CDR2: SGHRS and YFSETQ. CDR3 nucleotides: TGCGCCAGCAGCATCGGACTAGCGGGGGGGAAAGAGACCCAGTACTTC. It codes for CASSIGLAGGKETQYF.

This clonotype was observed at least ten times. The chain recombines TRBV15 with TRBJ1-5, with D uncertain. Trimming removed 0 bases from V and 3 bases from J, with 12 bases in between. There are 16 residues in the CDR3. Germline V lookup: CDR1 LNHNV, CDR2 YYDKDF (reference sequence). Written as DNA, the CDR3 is TGTGCCACCAGCAGAGATCCCACGGCGATCAATCAGCCCCAGCATTTT. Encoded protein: CATSRDPTAINQPQHF.

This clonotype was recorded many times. DNA of the CDR3: TGCGCCAGCAGCGGCAGCCAGAATGAAAAACTGTTTTTT. Its translation is CASSGSQNEKLFF. The chain has TRBV5-1 and TRBJ1-4; D is undetermined. V was pared by 4 bases and J by 5 bases, with 9 bases between. This CDR3 has 13 residues. Germline V gene lookup returns CDR1 SGHRS and CDR2 YFSETQ.

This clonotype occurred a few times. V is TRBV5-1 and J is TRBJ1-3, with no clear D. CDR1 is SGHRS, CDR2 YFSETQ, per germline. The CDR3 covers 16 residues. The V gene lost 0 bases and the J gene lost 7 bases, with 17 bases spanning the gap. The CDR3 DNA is TGCGCCAGCAGCTTGGGCCCCAGCCTTGATGGGAACACCATATATTTT. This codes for CASSLGPSLDGNTIYF.

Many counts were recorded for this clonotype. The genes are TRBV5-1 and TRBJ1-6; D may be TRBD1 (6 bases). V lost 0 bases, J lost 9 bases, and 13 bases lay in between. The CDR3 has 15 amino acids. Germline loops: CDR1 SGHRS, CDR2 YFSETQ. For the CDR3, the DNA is TGCGCCAGCAGCTTGGAACATTCCAGGGGTTCACCCCTCCACTTT. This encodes CASSLEHSRGSPLHF.

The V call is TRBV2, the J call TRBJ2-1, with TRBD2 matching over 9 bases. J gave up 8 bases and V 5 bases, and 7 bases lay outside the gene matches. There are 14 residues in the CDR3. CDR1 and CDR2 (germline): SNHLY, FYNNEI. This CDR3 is CASSPGTSLDEQFF. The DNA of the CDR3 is TGTGCCAGCAGTCCCGGGACTAGCTTGGATGAGCAGTTCTTC.

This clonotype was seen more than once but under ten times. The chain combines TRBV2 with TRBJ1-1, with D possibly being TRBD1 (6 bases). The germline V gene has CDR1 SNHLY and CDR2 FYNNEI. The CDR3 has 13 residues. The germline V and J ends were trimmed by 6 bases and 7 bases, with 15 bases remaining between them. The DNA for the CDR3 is TGTGCCAGCAGAGCAGGGGCTTCTGTTGAAGCTTTCTTT. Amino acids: CASRAGASVEAFF.

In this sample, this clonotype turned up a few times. The CDR3 region is CASKGDLENYGYTF. DNA for the CDR3: TGTGCCAGTAAGGGAGACCTAGAGAACTATGGCTACACCTTC. This sequence joins TRBV19 and TRBJ1-2; D ambiguous. This CDR3 contains 14 residues. Germline-derived CDR1 and CDR2 are LNHDA and SQIVND (reference sequence). Deletions cut 7 bases from V and 2 bases from J, with 14 bases between.

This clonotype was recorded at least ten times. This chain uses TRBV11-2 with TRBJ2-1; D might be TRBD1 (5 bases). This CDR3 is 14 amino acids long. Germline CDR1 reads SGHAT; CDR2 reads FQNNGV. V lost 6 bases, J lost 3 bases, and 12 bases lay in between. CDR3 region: CASRGQSLYNEQFF. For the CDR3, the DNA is TGTGCCAGCAGGGGGCAGTCCCTCTACAATGAGCAGTTCTTC.

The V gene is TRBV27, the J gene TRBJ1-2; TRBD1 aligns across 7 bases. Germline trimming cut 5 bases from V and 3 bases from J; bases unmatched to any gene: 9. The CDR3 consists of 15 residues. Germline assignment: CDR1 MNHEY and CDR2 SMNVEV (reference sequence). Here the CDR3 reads CASSPRDSKYYGYTF. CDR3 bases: TGTGCCAGCAGTCCAAGGGACAGTAAATACTATGGCTACACCTTC.

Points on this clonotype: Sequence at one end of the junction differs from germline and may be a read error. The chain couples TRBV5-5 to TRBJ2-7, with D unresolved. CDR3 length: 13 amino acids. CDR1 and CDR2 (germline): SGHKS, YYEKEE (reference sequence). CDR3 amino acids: CVSSLGSSYEQYF. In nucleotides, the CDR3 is TGTGTCAGCAGCTTGGGTTCCTCCTACGAGCAGTACTTC.

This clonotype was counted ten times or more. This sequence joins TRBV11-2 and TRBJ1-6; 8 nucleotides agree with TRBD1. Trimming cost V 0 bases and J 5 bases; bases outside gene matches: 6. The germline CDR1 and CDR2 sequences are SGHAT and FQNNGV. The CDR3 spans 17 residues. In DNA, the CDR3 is TGTGCCAGCAGCTTAGACGGGACAGGTTTGAATAATTCACCCCTCCACTTT. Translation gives CASSLDGTGLNNSPLHF.